The 5 T cell receptor beta chains below were found in one sample sequenced in a study of OX40 agonist ivuxolimab in advanced cancers. The method was immunoSEQ multiplex PCR; TCRdb's version includes in-frame clones alone and lacks a portion of them. In the table there are tens of thousands of clones, 79% of which are singletons. The sample consisted of CD4+ or CD8+ T cells sorted from blood, taken in a trial of the OX40 agonist ivuxolimab. The receptors were gathered from an adult with an advanced solid tumor such as melanoma, head and neck, liver or kidney cancer.

The chain couples TRBV27 to TRBJ2-7; the D is unclear. CDR1 is MNHEY, CDR2 SMNVEV, per germline (reference sequence). The CDR3 sequence is 14 residues long. V was pared by 7 bases and J by 2 bases, with 15 bases between. CDR3 coding DNA: TGTGCCAGCACCCCAAGGTTTGGGCCCTACGAGCAGTACTTC. It specifies CASTPRFGPYEQYF.

CDR3 residues: CASRAPGRYGYTF. CDR3 coding DNA: TGTGCCAGCAGAGCCCCAGGCAGATATGGCTACACCTTC. The V call is TRBV28, the J call TRBJ1-2; D unclear. Germline-derived CDR1 and CDR2 are MDHEN and SYDVKM. V lost 6 bases and J lost 5, with 13 bases in between. The CDR3 covers 13 residues.

This chain connects TRBV27 to TRBJ1-2, with D hard to call. CDR3 length: 14 amino acids. With 5 bases removed from V and 4 bases from J, the gap between germline ends came to 14 bases. CDR1 MNHEY and CDR2 SMNVEV come from the germline V gene (reference sequence). The CDR3 region is CASSPEITFYGYTF. The CDR3 nucleotides read TGTGCCAGCAGTCCGGAGATAACCTTCTATGGCTACACCTTC.

The chain joins TRBV9 to TRBJ2-1; D is uncertain. Trimming pared 3 bases from V and 2 bases from J, leaving 12 bases between. This CDR3 comprises 15 residues. Germline values: CDR1 SGDLS, CDR2 YYNGEE. CDR3: CASSGPDVTYNEQFF. CDR3 in DNA: TGTGCCAGCAGCGGGCCAGACGTGACCTACAATGAGCAGTTCTTC.

A few counts support this clone. This rearrangement joins TRBV19 to TRBJ1-1; TRBD1 aligns across 8 bases. The CDR3 extends over 14 amino acids. Germline V gene sequence: CDR1 LNHDA, CDR2 SQIVND (reference sequence). Trimming at V came to 6 bases and at J to 8 bases, leaving 11 bases not matched to a gene. The CDR3 is CASSSLVRDREAFF. Here the CDR3 DNA reads TGTGCCAGTAGCTCCTTGGTGAGGGACAGGGAAGCTTTCTTT.